This T cell receptor beta chain was captured in a study of blood T cell repertoires in COVID-19. Clones were sequenced by immunoSEQ multiplex PCR, and TCRdb holds only the in-frame ones, with some missing. The profile shows roughly 64,000 clones, approximately 80% of them singletons. V dropped 2 bases and J dropped 2 bases, with 15 bases sitting between them. This CDR3 contains 16 residues. The V gene's germline CDR1 is LGHNA and CDR2 YNFKEQ. This clone has a handful of counts. This chain links TRBV4-2 with TRBJ2-5, with a possible D match to TRBD2 (5 bases). The clonotype comes from a man aged 55-75 years with COVID-19, enrolled during active disease. The sequenced sample consisted of peripheral blood. The CDR3 DNA is TGTGCCAGCAGCCAATCTCTCACTAGTAGTCAAGAGACCCAGTACTTC. It yields the protein CASSQSLTSSQETQYF.